Described below is a single T cell receptor beta chain sequence and its context. Which antigen it targets is not known. Relative to the germline gene, one junction end is altered; a read error may explain this. From a lookup of the germline V gene, CDR1 and CDR2 are SNHLY and FYNNEI. The CDR3, cysteine through phenylalanine, is 10 amino acids long. Only the CDR3 DNA is retained, 30 bases long and in frame from the first base. The data stem from a study of T cell changes during pregnancy in multiple sclerosis (dated by TCRdb to about 2019). About the full investigation: Changes in the T cell repertoire over the course of pregnancy were examined in this study in women with multiple sclerosis.

The library was generated by the immunoSEQ multiplex PCR assay. TCRdb re-hosts the immuneACCESS table, in-frame sequences only. Its copies lack some clones; in the studies checked, an unresolved V gene accounts for under half of them, and the cause for the rest is not known. The sample table lists some 60,000 clones, around 87% of them with a count of one. The biggest ten clones account for roughly 5% of the sample. This TCR was recovered from a human donor whose cells served as feeder cells for cultures in a pregnancy study. The material sequenced was peripheral blood from another person, used as feeder cells. The chain is encoded by TRBV2 joined to TRBJ1-1, with the D segment identity uncertain. This receptor has the CDR3 CASRVTPVVF. The bases read TGTGCCAGCAGGGTGACACCCGTGGTCTTT.